This T cell receptor (beta chain) comes out of a study of blood T cell repertoires in COVID-19. About the study: Italy, Spain and the United States were the sources of the convalescent and acute COVID-19 samples. PBMCs, B-cell-depleted T cells, or T cells were the source of the cDNA or gDNA that made up the material.

Per the authors' pipeline: Amplification with reference gene primers provided the estimates of nucleated cell counts. Sequencing was performed with immunoSEQ multiplex PCR; in TCRdb, only in-frame clones are kept and a portion is missing. The V and J calls and the clone size are those of that table, but D and trimming were determined from the DNA. Here the sample spans more than 200,000 clones, roughly nine tenths being singletons. V was pared by 3 bases and J by 5 bases, with 10 bases between. The germline gives CDR1 MNHEY, CDR2 SMNVEV (reference sequence). The CDR3 totals 13 residues. The receptor's source is a man between 65 and 85 years old with acute or convalescent COVID-19. The sample comprised peripheral blood. The chain is built from TRBV27 and TRBJ1-1; D gene uncertain. CDR3 sequence: CASSFSTGTEAFF. The CDR3 region has the DNA TGTGCCAGCAGTTTTTCCACCGGGACTGAAGCTTTCTTT.